This T cell receptor beta chain was profiled in a study of blood T cells in healthy people across ages. Together with a sample-barcoded 5' primer, a J-beta primer mix was included in a second PCR lasting about 6 to 12 cycles. MiXCR, run by TCRdb on the 5' RACE reads, gives a single entry per CDR3 protein. The sample includes roughly 1.6 million distinct CDR3 sequences, 30% to 40% of them seen just once. This receptor was obtained from a woman in her 30s in good health. The sequenced sample was blood.

CDR3 coding DNA: TGCAGCGTCAGGACAGGGGCCGGTAACTATGGCTACACCTTC. This sequence encodes CSVRTGAGNYGYTF. The chain links TRBV29-1 to TRBJ1-2; 9 bases line up with TRBD1. The CDR3 sequence is 14 residues long. The germline V gene has CDR1 SQVTM and CDR2 ANQGSEA. The V segment lost 6 bases and the J segment 1 base; nucleotides outside the gene matches: 6. The complete variable domain, with remaining parts taken from reference TRBV29-1 and TRBJ1-2, reads SAVISQKPSRDICQRGTSLTIQCQVDSQVTMMFWYRQQPGQSLTLIATANQGSEATYESGFVIDKFPISRPNLTFSTLTVSNMSPEDSSIYLCSVRTGAGNYGYTFGSGTRLTVV.